Below, 26 T cell receptor beta chains from the same sample are listed, as sequenced in a study of T-cell reconstitution after alpha-beta-depleted transplantation in children (dated by TCRdb to the mid-2010s). Receptor libraries were prepared by PCR. Instrument used: Illumina HiSeq 2500. TCR libraries were prepared with molecular barcoding, using unique molecular identifiers to normalize TCRbeta repertoire quantification. TCRdb reanalyzed the raw reads on its own, using fastp at Q25 for trimming and MiXCR for clone calling, and kept in-frame beta chains. Identical CDR3 proteins give one entry, which carries the most common genes and DNA. This sample gives around 600,000 distinct CDR3 sequences in total; 16% of them show up just once. The leading ten clones occupy 1.1% of the sample. Sequencing was performed on PBMCs from the stem cell graft donor, taken from the stem cell graft. These receptors originate from a human donor who donated a stem cell graft to a child with acute myeloid leukemia.

This clonotype was observed a handful of times. V gene TRBV29-1 combines with J gene TRBJ1-1; 8 bases fit TRBD1. In germline, CDR1 is SQVTM, CDR2 ANQGSEA. Trimming removed 4 bases from V and 0 bases from J; junction bases left unmatched: 4. The CDR3 contains 14 residues. The CDR3 coding sequence is TGCAGCGTTGGTACAGGGGGGGTGAACACTGAAGCTTTCTTT. Translated: CSVGTGGVNTEAFF. The whole variable domain, remainder taken from reference TRBV29-1 and TRBJ1-1, is SAVISQKPSRDICQRGTSLTIQCQVDSQVTMMFWYRQQPGQSLTLIATANQGSEATYESGFVIDKFPISRPNLTFSTLTVSNMSPEDSSIYLCSVGTGGVNTEAFFGQGTRLTVV.

This clonotype was picked up many times. The J gene is TRBJ2-7, the V gene TRBV20-1, with TRBD1 matching over 7 bases. The CDR3 extends over 15 amino acids. V was clipped by 2 bases and J by 2 bases; unmatched bases: 9. Germline lookup yields CDR1 DFQATT and CDR2 SNEGSKA (reference sequence). The CDR3 DNA is TGCAGTGCTAGACCACCCCGACAGGGTGCCTACGAGCAGTACTTC. It translates to CSARPPRQGAYEQYF.

The chain combines TRBV7-9 with TRBJ2-7; 10 bases are a match to TRBD1. The CDR3 sequence is 15 residues long. The J segment lost 5 bases and the V segment lost 3 bases, leaving 7 bases of the junction unmatched. Germline CDR1 is SEHNR and CDR2 is FQNEAQ (reference sequence). The CDR3 loop reads CASSFTGTGDNEQYF. CDR3 DNA sequence: TGTGCCAGCAGCTTCACCGGGACAGGGGACAACGAGCAGTACTTC.

This clonotype was seen ten or more times. This chain joins TRBV10-3 and TRBJ2-1, with unresolved D. Trimming left V 0 bases short and J 5 bases short, with 14 bases between. The CDR3 runs 16 residues. Germline values: CDR1 ENHRY, CDR2 SYGVKD. In nucleotides, the CDR3 is TGTGCCATCAGTGAGTCTCTGACTGATCCTAACAATGAGCAGTTCTTC. This gives the protein CAISESLTDPNNEQFF.

In nucleotides, the CDR3 is TGTGCCAGCAGCTTGACAGGGATCCCAGATACGCAGTATTTT. This gives the protein CASSLTGIPDTQYF. The chain carries TRBV5-5 and TRBJ2-3; a possible D gene is TRBD1 (6 bases). The CDR3 is 14 amino acids. V lost 1 base and J 4 bases, leaving 10 bases between the germline ends. The germline V gene has CDR1 SGHKS and CDR2 YYEKEE (reference sequence).

This clonotype has only a few counts. The V call is TRBV12-3 or TRBV12-4, the J call TRBJ2-1; 10 positions agree with TRBD1. V dropped 7 bases and J dropped 7; count of bases not matched to a gene: 10. The CDR3 runs 15 residues. Here the CDR3 DNA reads TGTGCCAGCAATTCCCGACAGGGGGCGCAGAATGAGCAGTTCTTC. This codes for CASNSRQGAQNEQFF.

This clonotype turned up a few times. This sequence joins TRBV5-1 and TRBJ2-5, with 9 nucleotides matching TRBD1. Germline V lookup: CDR1 SGHRS, CDR2 YFSETQ. The CDR3 totals 13 residues. After removal of 8 bases from V and 3 bases from J, the junction contained 5 bases not matched to a gene. CDR3 residues: CASNGTGKETQYF. CDR3 bases: TGCGCCAGTAACGGGACAGGGAAAGAGACCCAGTACTTC. Together with reference TRBV5-1 and TRBJ2-5, the CDR3 gives the full variable domain: KAGVTQTPRYLIKTRGQQVTLSCSPISGHRSVSWYQQTPGQGLQFLFEYFSETQRNKGNFPGRFSGRQFSNSRSEMNVSTLELGDSALYLCASNGTGKETQYFGPGTRLLVL.

Ten or more counts support this clonotype. The chain has TRBV4-3 and TRBJ2-7; 8 bases are shared with TRBD1. There are 17 residues in the CDR3. From germline, CDR1 is LGHNA and CDR2 YSLEER. J lost 2 bases, V lost 3 bases, and 12 bases had no gene match. The CDR3 spells CASSQEGQANGPYEQYF. In nucleotides, the CDR3 is TGCGCCAGCAGCCAGGAGGGACAGGCAAACGGACCCTACGAGCAGTACTTC.

The chain couples TRBV7-2 to TRBJ2-7, with a weak D call TRBD2 (5 bases). Germline V gene lookup returns CDR1 SGHTA and CDR2 FQGNSA. CDR3 size: 14 residues. Trimming cost V 4 bases and J 2 bases, with 12 bases left between them. CDR3 protein: CASSSLGIPYEQYV. CDR3 nucleotides: TGTGCCAGCAGCTCACTAGGGATCCCCTACGAGCAGTACGTC.

The chain couples TRBV14 to TRBJ2-3; D possibly corresponds to TRBD2 (5 bases). CDR1 SGHDN and CDR2 FVKESK come from the germline V gene. The V gene lost 4 bases and the J gene lost 6 bases, with 11 bases spanning the gap. The CDR3 length is 13 residues. The CDR3 spells CASSLLRADTQYF. In nucleotides, the CDR3 is TGTGCCAGCAGCCTCCTGAGGGCCGATACGCAGTATTTT.

The table lists this clonotype with a few counts. CDR3 nucleotide sequence: TGCGCCAGCTTTCACCGGGCTTCTAGCACAGATACGCAGTATTTT. Protein: CASFHRASSTDTQYF. This chain uses TRBV5-1 with TRBJ2-3; D not resolved. V lost 7 bases and J lost 0, with 15 bases in between. Germline V lookup: CDR1 SGHRS, CDR2 YFSETQ. CDR3 size: 15 residues.

V usage is TRBV4-1 and J usage is TRBJ2-1; possible D gene TRBD2, 6 bases. V was shortened by 3 bases and J by 0 bases, with 15 bases between the two germline ends. Germline V lookup: CDR1 MGHRA, CDR2 YSYEKL. The CDR3 has 17 amino acids. The CDR3 DNA is TGCGCCAGCAGCCAGAAATGGAGGGACGGCTCCTACAATGAGCAGTTCTTC. Protein sequence: CASSQKWRDGSYNEQFF.

The table lists this clonotype with a few counts. The chain is built from TRBV5-6 and TRBJ2-7; unclear D gene. The CDR3 loop spans 13 amino acids. Trimming removed 0 bases at V and 0 bases at J, with 4 bases between. From germline, CDR1 is SGHDT and CDR2 YYEEEE. The CDR3 region has the DNA TGTGCCAGCAGCTTGGTCTTCTCCTACGAGCAGTACGTC. Protein product: CASSLVFSYEQYV.

This clonotype turned up a few times. The chain employs TRBV20-1 and TRBJ2-3; the D is unclear. Between the trimmed V and J ends, which lost 1 base and 10 bases, there was a span of 6 bases. CDR3 size: 10 residues. The V gene's germline CDR1 is DFQATT and CDR2 SNEGSKA (reference sequence). CDR3 nucleotide sequence: TGCAGTGCTAGAGGATGGGCGCAGTATTTT. It specifies CSARGWAQYF.

The chain has TRBV4-3 and TRBJ2-7, with D perhaps TRBD1 (6 bases). CDR3 length: 16 residues. Germline lookup yields CDR1 LGHNA and CDR2 YSLEER. V gave up 1 base and J gave up 5 bases, with 18 bases separating them. The chain's CDR3 is CASSQVGATLRNEQYF. In DNA, the CDR3 is TGCGCCAGCAGCCAAGTGGGGGCCACCCTTCGGAACGAGCAGTACTTC.

The chain uses TRBV28 and TRBJ1-5; D perhaps matches TRBD1 (5 bases). V was shortened by 3 bases and J by 4 bases, with 10 bases between the two germline ends. This CDR3 has 14 residues. Germline assignment: CDR1 MDHEN and CDR2 SYDVKM. As DNA, the CDR3 is TGTGCCAGCAGTTTTATAGGGGTGAATCAGCCCCAGCATTTT. Translated: CASSFIGVNQPQHF. Supplemented by reference TRBV28 and TRBJ1-5, the full variable domain reads DVKVTQSSRYLVKRTGEKVFLECVQDMDHENMFWYRQDPGLGLRLIYFSYDVKMKEKGDIPEGYSVSREKKERFSLILESASTNQTSMYLCASSFIGVNQPQHFGDGTRLSIL.

This clonotype was counted between two and nine times. This rearrangement joins TRBV6-5 to TRBJ2-3; 7 bases line up with TRBD2. The length of the CDR3 is 16 residues. The junction had 4 bases not matched to a gene; V was cut back by 0 bases and J by 1 base. Looked up from germline, CDR1 is MNHEY and CDR2 is SVGAGI. In nucleotides, the CDR3 is TGTGCCAGCAGTTACTCGGGGGGGTCTGGCACAGATACGCAGTATTTT. It translates to CASSYSGGSGTDTQYF.

Of note for this clonotype: A clone one base away is much larger, so this may be a read error. The V gene is TRBV5-6, the J gene TRBJ1-1; perhaps TRBD1 as D (6 bases). The CDR3 is 14 amino acids. Per germline, CDR1 SGHDT and CDR2 YYEEEE. The chain's CDR3 is CASLPGGAGTDAFF. DNA of the CDR3: TGTGCCAGCTTACCGGGGGGCGCGGGCACTGACGCTTTCTTT.

To note about this clonotype: This may be a read error: a much more frequent sequence differs by one nucleotide. The chain carries TRBV20-1 and TRBJ2-5; 7 positions agree with TRBD1. V trimming: 0 bases; J trimming: 7 bases; junction bases outside the gene matches: 14. This CDR3 has 16 residues. The germline V gene has CDR1 DFQATT and CDR2 SNEGSKA (reference sequence). The DNA of the CDR3 is TGCAGTGCTAGAGATAGTCATCAGGGGGAAATTGGGACCCAGTACTTC. Residues: CSARDSHQGEIGTQYF.

This clonotype was observed a few times. The chain links TRBV20-1 to TRBJ2-5, with D unresolved. The CDR3 extends over 14 amino acids. Trimming took 1 base from V and 3 from J, leaving 12 bases between them. Germline V gives CDR1 DFQATT, CDR2 SNEGSKA (reference sequence). CDR3 in DNA: TGCAGTGCTAGAGGACAATCGTCAAAAGAGACCCAGTACTTC. It translates to CSARGQSSKETQYF.

As concerns this clonotype: A much larger clone sits a single nucleotide away, making a read error possible. The chain combines TRBV28 with TRBJ1-6, with no clear D. The CDR3 loop spans 11 amino acids. Germline CDR1 is MDHEN and CDR2 is SYDVKM. Trimming pared 3 bases from V and 9 bases from J, leaving 3 bases between. CDR3 in amino acids: CASSFRSPLHF. For the CDR3, the DNA is TGTGCCAGCAGTTTCCGTTCACCCCTCCACTTT.

Many counts were recorded for this clonotype. In nucleotides, the CDR3 is TGCAGTGCTACCTCCCCGGGACAGGGGTCTCGGGCCCAGTACTTC. Translation gives CSATSPGQGSRAQYF. The chain recombines TRBV20-1 with TRBJ2-5; 10 bases are shared with TRBD1. CDR3 length: 15 amino acids. CDR1 DFQATT and CDR2 SNEGSKA come from the germline V gene (reference sequence). The V segment lost 4 bases and the J segment 9 bases; nucleotides outside the gene matches: 14.

This clonotype was counted a few times. The chain uses TRBV27 and TRBJ2-7; D may correspond to TRBD1 or TRBD2 (5 bases each). The CDR3 extends over 14 amino acids. V was cut by 6 bases and J by 3 bases, with 15 bases left in between. Germline CDR1 and CDR2: MNHEY and SMNVEV (reference sequence). The CDR3 protein is CASRKGMAGYEQYF. In DNA, the CDR3 is TGTGCCAGCAGGAAGGGGATGGCGGGCTACGAGCAGTACTTC.

CDR3 coding DNA: TGTGCCAGCAGCTTAGAGGGCCCCACTACAGATACGCAGTATTTT. As protein: CASSLEGPTTDTQYF. The J gene is TRBJ2-3, the V gene TRBV7-2; D ambiguous. V was clipped by 1 base and J by 3 bases, with 11 bases between them. The CDR3 length is 15 residues. The germline gives CDR1 SGHTA, CDR2 FQGNSA. The variable domain in full, with the rest retrieved from reference TRBV7-2 and TRBJ2-3, is GAGVSQSPSNKVTEKGKDVELRCDPISGHTALYWYRQSLGQGLEFLIYFQGNSAPDKSGLPSDRFSAERTGGSVSTLTIQRTQQEDSAVYLCASSLEGPTTDTQYFGPGTRLTVL.

J is TRBJ2-1 and V is TRBV7-2; D may be TRBD2 (5 bases). CDR1 is SGHTA, CDR2 FQGNSA, per germline. Trimming removed 3 bases at V and 9 bases at J, with 21 bases between. The CDR3 loop spans 16 amino acids. CDR3 residues: CASSFSGIKGSIEQFF. For the CDR3, the DNA is TGTGCCAGCAGCTTCTCCGGGATTAAAGGTTCCATTGAGCAGTTCTTC.

This clonotype has just a few counts. The J gene is TRBJ1-1, the V gene TRBV20-1; no reliable D call. Trimming left V 0 bases short and J 4 bases short, with 15 bases between. The V gene's germline CDR1 is DFQATT and CDR2 SNEGSKA (reference sequence). The CDR3 is 15 residues long. Here the CDR3 reads CSARDGKGAGTEAFF. CDR3 nucleotides: TGCAGTGCTAGAGATGGGAAGGGAGCAGGCACTGAAGCTTTCTTT.